The 21 T cell receptor beta chains in this list originate from one sample, sequenced in a study of blood T cell repertoires in COVID-19. TCRdb's copy holds only in-frame clones and misses some; the assay was immunoSEQ multiplex PCR. Counted here are 170,000 or so clones, more than 80% occurring once; the ten biggest clones make up 6.2%. The source material was PBMCs or T cells enriched from blood (not recorded which). The receptors were sampled from a man between 35 and 55 years old who had recovered from COVID-19.

The V gene is TRBV6-2 or TRBV6-3, the J gene TRBJ1-6; 8 bases map to TRBD1. CDR1 MNHEY and CDR2 SVGEGT come from the germline V gene. V lost 6 bases and J lost 7; bases outside the gene matches: 5. CDR3 length: 14 amino acids. The CDR3 nucleotides read TGTGCCAGCAGCTCAGGGACAGGAAATTCACCCCTCCACTTT. Protein product: CASSSGTGNSPLHF.

This chain joins TRBV5-6 and TRBJ2-2, with D unresolved. V was trimmed by 1 base and J by 4 bases, leaving 5 bases between them. Germline V gene lookup returns CDR1 SGHDT and CDR2 YYEEEE. The CDR3 runs to 13 residues. DNA of the CDR3: TGTGCCAGCAGCTTGCCCGGCACCGGGGAGCTGTTTTTT. It translates to CASSLPGTGELFF.

The J gene is TRBJ1-4, the V gene TRBV19; the D gene is possibly TRBD1 (6 bases). Looked up from germline, CDR1 is LNHDA and CDR2 is SQIVND (reference sequence). The CDR3 runs to 15 residues. V lost 6 bases and J 4 bases, leaving 15 bases between the germline ends. CDR3 coding DNA: TGTGCCAGTAGGCGGACCCAGGGGATTAATGAAAAACTGTTTTTT. It is translated as CASRRTQGINEKLFF.

The genes are TRBV9 and TRBJ2-2; TRBD2 agrees at 7 bases. Losses at the gene ends were 2 bases for V and 0 bases for J; bases not matched to a gene: 4. This CDR3 contains 16 residues. Germline V gene data show CDR1 as SGDLS and CDR2 as YYNGEE. Here the CDR3 DNA reads TGTGCCAGCAGCGTTTCCGCGGGGGCGAACACCGGGGAGCTGTTTTTT. Residues: CASSVSAGANTGELFF.

The chain carries TRBV5-1 and TRBJ1-2; 9 nucleotides align to TRBD1. Germline CDR1 and CDR2: SGHRS and YFSETQ. The CDR3 is 14 amino acids. The trim removed 2 bases at V and 6 bases at J, leaving 5 bases unmatched. Written as DNA, the CDR3 is TGCGCCAGCAGCTTAGGGACAGGGATTGATGGCTACACCTTC. Protein product: CASSLGTGIDGYTF.

The chain is built from TRBV20-1 and TRBJ1-2, with 8 bases identical to TRBD1. This CDR3 is built from 10 residues. Germline V gives CDR1 DFQATT, CDR2 SNEGSKA (reference sequence). V gave up 4 bases and J gave up 12 bases; unmatched junction bases: 4. For the CDR3, the DNA is TGCAGTGCTACCGGACAGGGAAACACCTTC. Protein product: CSATGQGNTF.

The chain is built from TRBV2 and TRBJ1-2; possibly TRBD1 for D (6 bases). The CDR3 runs to 11 residues. Trimming took 5 bases from V and 10 from J, leaving 11 bases between them. Per the germline V gene, CDR1 is SNHLY and CDR2 is FYNNEI. In DNA, the CDR3 is TGTGCCAGCAGTACAGGGATCGTCTACACCTTC. Its translation is CASSTGIVYTF. Full variable domain (missing parts from reference TRBV2 and TRBJ1-2): EPEVTQTPSHQVTQMGQEVILRCVPISNHLYFYWYRQILGQKVEFLVSFYNNEISEKSEIFDDQFSVERPDGSNFTLKIRSTKLEDSAMYFCASSTGIVYTFGSGTRLTVV.

The chain couples TRBV10-2 to TRBJ2-2; D is possibly TRBD2 (5 bases). The V and J ends lost 3 bases and 0 bases respectively, with 11 bases between them. The germline CDR1 and CDR2 sequences are WSHSY and SAAADI. This CDR3 comprises 16 residues. CDR3 in amino acids: CASSDLRGTNTGELFF. CDR3 DNA sequence: TGCGCCAGCAGTGACCTCCGGGGAACGAACACCGGGGAGCTGTTTTTT.

The chain uses TRBV30 and TRBJ2-7, with 9 bases aligning to TRBD1. The CDR3 covers 15 residues. Germline CDR1 GTSNPN, CDR2 SVGIG (reference sequence). With V trimmed by 1 base and J by 2 bases, 6 bases remained unmatched. The CDR3 DNA is TGTGCCTGGAGTGGGGACAGGGATCTTCCCTACGAGCAGTACTTC. Protein: CAWSGDRDLPYEQYF.

This rearrangement joins TRBV7-9 to TRBJ1-4; a weak D match, TRBD1 (6 bases). There are 16 residues in the CDR3. V was pared by 1 base and J by 7 bases, with 16 bases between. The germline V gene encodes CDR1 SEHNR and CDR2 FQNEAQ (reference sequence). The DNA of the CDR3 is TGTGCCAGCAGCTTAGGGTCGGGGGGCCTCAGTGAAAAACTGTTTTTT. As protein: CASSLGSGGLSEKLFF.

The genes are TRBV27 and TRBJ2-2; 12 positions match TRBD2. V was clipped by 5 bases and J by 3 bases; unmatched bases: 4. This CDR3 has 16 amino acids. In germline, CDR1 is MNHEY, CDR2 SMNVEV (reference sequence). CDR3 in DNA: TGTGCCAGCAGTCCCGGACTAGCGGGGTACACCGGGGAGCTGTTTTTT. Translated, it gives CASSPGLAGYTGELFF.

This clone was seen once. The chain joins TRBV18 to TRBJ1-1, with TRBD1 as a possible D gene (6 bases). CDR3 length: 14 amino acids. The V end was cut by 3 bases, the J end by 8 bases, with 16 bases between. The V gene's germline CDR1 is KGHSH and CDR2 LQKENI. CDR3 amino acids: CASSPQNLGGEAFF. The CDR3 DNA reads TGTGCCAGCTCACCGCAGAACCTAGGGGGAGAAGCTTTCTTT.

The chain combines TRBV28 with TRBJ1-1; D is undetermined. CDR3 length equals 11 residues. V gave up 6 bases and J gave up 10 bases, with 12 bases separating them. Germline V gene lookup returns CDR1 MDHEN and CDR2 SYDVKM. The CDR3 DNA sequence: TGTGCCAGCAGCTCAGGCCGGGGAGCTTTCTTT. It codes for CASSSGRGAFF.

V is TRBV19 and J is TRBJ1-5; D might be TRBD1 (6 bases). V lost 0 bases, J lost 16 bases, and 16 bases lay in between. The CDR3 runs 13 residues. Per germline, CDR1 LNHDA and CDR2 SQIVND (reference sequence). For the CDR3, the DNA is TGTGCCAGTAGTATAGAGTCGGTTTCGGGGACACATTTT. This translates into CASSIESVSGTHF. The whole variable domain, filled in from reference TRBV19 and TRBJ1-5, reads DGGITQSPKYLFRKEGQNVTLSCEQNLNHDAMYWYRQDPGQGLRLIYYSQIVNDFQKGDIAEGYSVSREKKESFPLTVTSAQKNPTAFYLCASSIESVSGTHFGDGTRLSIL.

This clone was recorded many times. This chain connects TRBV6-2 or TRBV6-3 to TRBJ2-2; D is undetermined. The V end lost 5 bases, the J end lost 8 bases, and 6 bases lay between the germline ends. In germline, CDR1 is MNHEY, CDR2 SVGEGT. The CDR3 runs to 11 residues. CDR3 in DNA: TGTGCCAGCAGTCTGTTGGGGGAGCTGTTTTTT. This translates into CASSLLGELFF.

This clone was picked up a small number of times. The CDR3 is CASSSVGTDNTQYF. In DNA form, the CDR3 reads TGTGCCAGCAGCTCCGTTGGGACTGATAATACGCAGTATTTT. The chain couples TRBV7-2 to TRBJ2-3, with D possibly being TRBD2 (6 bases). The V gene lost 4 bases and the J gene lost 7 bases, with 15 bases spanning the gap. Per germline, CDR1 SGHTA and CDR2 FQGNSA. The CDR3 has 14 residues.

In DNA, the CDR3 is TGTGCCAGCAGCTTCGCGGGGGCAGAGCAGTACTTC. This translates into CASSFAGAEQYF. The genes are TRBV13 and TRBJ2-7, with D perhaps TRBD2 (7 bases). This CDR3 comprises 12 residues. CDR1 PRHDT and CDR2 FYEKMQ come from the germline V gene (reference sequence). Between the trimmed V and J ends, which lost 3 bases and 7 bases, there was a span of 10 bases.

This rearrangement joins TRBV19 to TRBJ1-1, with no clear D. The CDR3 is 13 amino acids. Trimming stripped 4 bases from V and 1 base from J, with 7 bases between. Germline V gene sequence: CDR1 LNHDA, CDR2 SQIVND (reference sequence). CDR3 sequence (DNA): TGTGCCAGTAGTACGGTGTGGAACACTGAAGCTTTCTTT. Encoded protein: CASSTVWNTEAFF.

This clone was found once. The chain couples TRBV3-1 (or the pseudogene TRBV3-2) to TRBJ1-2; possible D gene TRBD1, 6 bases. The length of the CDR3 is 11 residues. V gave up 2 bases and J gave up 8 bases, with 6 bases separating them. The germline CDR1 and CDR2 sequences are LGHDT and YNNKEL (reference sequence). CDR3 DNA: TGTGCCAGCAGCCAAAGGGGGGGCTACACCTTC. It yields the protein CASSQRGGYTF.

This clone has a count of ten or more. This sequence joins TRBV7-9 and TRBJ2-1; possible D gene TRBD1, 6 bases. The germline V gene has CDR1 SEHNR and CDR2 FQNEAQ (reference sequence). The V end was cut by 4 bases, the J end by 5 bases, with 15 bases between. The CDR3 runs to 15 residues. The CDR3 loop reads CASSSEDSSHNEQFF. CDR3 nucleotide sequence: TGTGCCAGCAGCTCCGAGGACAGCTCACACAATGAGCAGTTCTTC.

Remarks on this clone: This sample includes further DNA sequences coding for the same CDR3. This chain joins TRBV11-2 and TRBJ1-1; D is possibly TRBD1 (6 bases). The CDR3 length is 14 residues. Deletions cut 1 base from V and 2 bases from J, with 8 bases between. Germline CDR1 and CDR2: SGHAT and FQNNGV. The CDR3 loop is CASSLGQANTEAFF. CDR3 nucleotide sequence: TGTGCCAGCAGCTTAGGACAGGCCAACACTGAAGCTTTCTTT.